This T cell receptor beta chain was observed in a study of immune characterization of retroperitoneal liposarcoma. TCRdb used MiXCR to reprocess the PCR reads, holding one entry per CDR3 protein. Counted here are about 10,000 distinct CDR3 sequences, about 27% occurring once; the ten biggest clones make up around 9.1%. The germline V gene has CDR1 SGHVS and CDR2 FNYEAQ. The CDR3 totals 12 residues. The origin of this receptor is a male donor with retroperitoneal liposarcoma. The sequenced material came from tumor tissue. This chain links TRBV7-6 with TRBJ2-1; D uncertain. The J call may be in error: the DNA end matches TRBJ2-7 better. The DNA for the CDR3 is TGTGCCAGCAGCTTACGTGTGCAAGAGCAGTACTTC. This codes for CASSLRVQEQYF.